This TCR beta chain was sequenced for a study of control samples from healthy donors and cancer patients. The CDR3 runs to 13 residues. The V gene lost 7 bases and the J gene lost 1 base, with 10 bases spanning the gap. Here immunoSEQ multiplex PCR was the method, and the copy in TCRdb shows in-frame clones only, minus some. The sample lists 150,000 or so clones, around 90% occurring once. The V call is TRBV12-3 or TRBV12-4, the J call TRBJ1-1, with D possibly TRBD1 on 5 matching bases. Sequencing was done on a sample of blood. The sequence was collected from a woman in her twenties or thirties in good health. The CDR3 protein is CASNRGTNTEAFF. CDR3 nucleotide sequence: TGTGCCAGCAATCGGGGGACGAACACTGAAGCTTTCTTT.